A selection of T cell receptor beta chains follows, all from one sample in a study of Ad26.COV2.S vaccination and SARS-CoV-2 variants. Some clones are missing from TCRdb's copy, which holds only in-frame ones; the method was immunoSEQ multiplex PCR. The sample includes around 380,000 clones, about 85% of them seen just once. Here the sequenced sample was peripheral blood, taken in a trial of Ad26.COV2.S vaccine versus placebo. The receptors here all came from a person aged 18 to 65 who received the Ad26.COV2.S COVID-19 vaccine or a placebo. CDR3s include the opening cysteine and the closing phenylalanine or tryptophan. D genes are given only for firm matches. Some rows mark clone size as missing; the rest say once, few, many or name a class of expanded clone.

CDR3,DNA,D,J,V,size
CASSPLTGNTGELFF,TGCGCCAGCAGCCCTTTGACAGGAAACACCGGGGAGCTGTTTTTT,.,TRBJ2-2,TRBV5-1,.
CASSLLGGGSTDTQYF,TGCGCCAGCAGCTTGCTTGGCGGGGGTAGCACAGATACGCAGTATTTT,TRBD2,TRBJ2-3,TRBV5-1,.
CASSLDRGHTEAFF,TGTGCCAGCAGCCTGGACAGGGGGCATACTGAAGCTTTCTTT,TRBD1,TRBJ1-1,TRBV14,once
CASSSEDRGYEKLFF,TGCGCCAGCAGCTCCGAGGACAGGGGATATGAAAAACTGTTTTTT,TRBD1,TRBJ1-4,TRBV4-3,.
CASSEGRASYGYTF,TGTGCCAGCAGTGAAGGGAGGGCAAGCTATGGCTACACCTTC,.,TRBJ1-2,TRBV2,.
CASSLWTGRTEAFF,TGTGCCAGCAGCTTGTGGACAGGGCGAACTGAAGCTTTCTTT,TRBD1,TRBJ1-1,TRBV5-5,.
CSASPEETQYF,TGCAGTGCTAGTCCGGAAGAGACCCAGTACTTC,.,TRBJ2-5,TRBV20-1,.
CAIWATGEAFF,TGTGCCATCTGGGCGACAGGGGAAGCTTTCTTT,TRBD1,TRBJ1-1,TRBV10-3,.
CASSLWMNTGELFF,TGTGCCAGCAGCTTATGGATGAACACCGGGGAGCTGTTTTTT,.,TRBJ2-2,TRBV7-2,.
CASSPEGSYGYTF,TGTGCCAGCTCACCAGAGGGATCCTATGGCTACACCTTC,.,TRBJ1-2,TRBV18,.
CASSQTTGSPLAFF,TGTGCCAGCAGCCAAACGACAGGGAGCCCTTTAGCTTTCTTT,TRBD1,TRBJ1-1,TRBV3-1/TRBV3-2,.
CAWSNQETQYF,TGTGCCTGGAGTAACCAAGAGACCCAGTACTTC,.,TRBJ2-5,TRBV30,.
CATSDLGGIWDTGELFF,TGTGCCACCAGTGATTTAGGGGGTATATGGGACACCGGGGAGCTGTTTTTT,.,TRBJ2-2,TRBV24-1,.
CASSPSTDTQYF,TGTGCCAGCTCACCATCGACAGATACGCAGTATTTT,.,TRBJ2-3,TRBV18,.
CASSAHTSGGNPSTDTQYF,TGTGCCAGCAGCGCGCACACTAGCGGGGGCAACCCTAGCACAGATACGCAGTATTTT,TRBD2,TRBJ2-3,TRBV7-4,.
CASSPIGQGSSYEQYF,TGTGCCAGCAGCCCTATTGGGCAGGGGAGCTCCTACGAGCAGTACTTC,.,TRBJ2-7,TRBV2,.
CASSGLTGPDTQYF,TGTGCCAGCAGCGGGCTCACAGGGCCAGATACGCAGTATTTT,.,TRBJ2-3,TRBV25-1,.
CASASAGGVGFSDTQYF,TGCGCCAGCGCCTCGGCTGGGGGGGTTGGTTTTTCAGATACGCAGTATTTT,TRBD2,TRBJ2-3,TRBV5-1,.
CASSLFGVSYEQYF,TGTGCCAGCAGTTTATTCGGGGTTTCCTACGAGCAGTACTTC,.,TRBJ2-7,TRBV27,.
CASSGTGDGGKDTQYF,TGCGCCAGCAGCGGGACAGGGGACGGGGGAAAAGATACGCAGTATTTT,TRBD1,TRBJ2-3,TRBV5-1,.
CASSQELDRNTIYF,TGCGCCAGCAGCCAAGAGTTGGATCGAAACACCATATATTTT,.,TRBJ1-3,TRBV4-3,.
CASSISGIFGELFF,TGTGCCAGTAGTATATCAGGGATTTTCGGGGAGCTGTTTTTT,.,TRBJ2-2,TRBV19,.
CASSAGGAAAEAFF,TGTGCCAGCAGCGCGGGGGGCGCCGCGGCTGAAGCTTTCTTT,.,TRBJ1-1,TRBV9,.
CAWSVGNSPLHF,TGTGCCTGGAGTGTCGGGAATTCACCCCTCCACTTT,.,TRBJ1-6,TRBV30,.
CASSSSSGVAGGQETQYF,TGTGCCAGCAGCTCATCCTCGGGGGTAGCGGGGGGGCAAGAGACCCAGTACTTC,TRBD2,TRBJ2-5,TRBV7-6,once
CASSLGFGLNYGYTF,TGTGCCAGCAGTTTAGGTTTTGGACTGAACTATGGCTACACCTTC,.,TRBJ1-2,TRBV28,.
CASSRWNTDTQYF,TGCGCCAGCAGCCGGTGGAACACAGATACGCAGTATTTT,.,TRBJ2-3,TRBV5-1,.
CASSYNTGINYGYTF,TGCGCCAGCAGCTACAACACAGGGATTAACTATGGCTACACCTTC,.,TRBJ1-2,TRBV5-1,.
CASSNLGGGTDTQYF,TGTGCCAGCAGCAACCTAGGGGGTGGCACAGATACGCAGTATTTT,.,TRBJ2-3,TRBV3-1/TRBV3-2,.
CASSLVLAGGPYNEQFF,TGTGCCAGCAGCTTAGTGCTAGCGGGGGGCCCATACAATGAGCAGTTCTTC,TRBD2,TRBJ2-1,TRBV7-6,.
CASRRASQILFF,TGTGCCAGCAGGAGGGCCTCTCAGATCCTGTTTTTT,.,TRBJ1-4,TRBV6-5,.
CASSPGQDAGELFF,TGTGCCAGCAGCCCCGGACAGGACGCCGGGGAGCTGTTTTTT,TRBD1,TRBJ2-2,TRBV11-3,.
CASSLGVGGDTEAFF,TGCGCCAGCAGCTTGGGAGTGGGGGGCGACACTGAAGCTTTCTTT,.,TRBJ1-1,TRBV5-1,.
CASSLGRAEPYNEQFF,TGTGCCAGCAGCTTAGGTCGGGCGGAACCCTACAATGAGCAGTTCTTC,.,TRBJ2-1,TRBV11-2,.
CASRPGGLSTEAFF,TGTGCCAGCAGGCCGGGGGGACTTAGCACTGAAGCTTTCTTT,.,TRBJ1-1,TRBV27,.
CASSRGADSNQPQHF,TGTGCCAGTAGTCGGGGGGCGGATAGCAATCAGCCCCAGCATTTT,.,TRBJ1-5,TRBV19,.
CASSPQMDLNTEAFF,TGTGCCAGCTCACCACAAATGGATCTGAACACTGAAGCTTTCTTT,.,TRBJ1-1,TRBV18,.
CASSLGTAELFF,TGTGCCAGCAGCTTGGGGACTGCGGAGCTGTTTTTT,.,TRBJ2-2,TRBV7-6,.
CASSRMGGGTQPQHF,TGCGCCAGCAGCCGCATGGGAGGGGGAACCCAGCCCCAGCATTTT,.,TRBJ1-5,TRBV4-1,.